Listed here are 4 T cell receptor beta chains from one sample, sequenced in a study of T-cell reconstitution after alpha-beta-depleted transplantation in children. The library targeted TCRbeta and was prepared with unique molecular identifiers. Using its own MiXCR run on the PCR reads, TCRdb lists one record per CDR3 protein. In the table there are around 300,000 distinct CDR3 sequences, approximately 23% of which are singletons. Sequencing was performed on PBMCs, mostly from graft donor cells, taken 180 days after TCRalphabeta/CD19-depleted stem cell transplant. These receptors all stem from a male patient between 5 and 17 years old who had a stem cell transplant for acute lymphoblastic leukemia, so the T cells may come from the graft donor.

This clonotype was recorded a few times. V is TRBV12-3 or TRBV12-4 and J is TRBJ2-5, with 8 bases lining up with TRBD2. The CDR3 spans 14 residues. V shed 5 bases, J shed 1 base, and the junction held 3 bases outside the gene matches. CDR3 protein: CASSSSGVQETQYF. The CDR3 region has the DNA TGTGCCAGCAGTAGTAGCGGGGTCCAAGAGACCCAGTACTTC.

The V call is TRBV5-1, the J call TRBJ2-1; either TRBD1 or TRBD2 may supply D (6 bases each). The CDR3 runs to 16 residues. Trimming pared 2 bases from V and 0 bases from J, leaving 12 bases between. The germline V gene encodes CDR1 SGHRS and CDR2 YFSETQ. This CDR3 reads CASSFGGPYSYNEQFF. In nucleotides, the CDR3 is TGCGCCAGCAGCTTTGGGGGGCCATACTCCTACAATGAGCAGTTCTTC.

This clonotype was recorded a few times. The chain employs TRBV20-1 and TRBJ2-3; 12 positions agree with TRBD2. CDR3 length: 17 residues. Germline CDR1 reads DFQATT; CDR2 reads SNEGSKA (reference sequence). The trim removed 5 bases at V and 0 bases at J, leaving 9 bases unmatched. The CDR3 here is CSASRTSGITSTDTQYF. CDR3 coding DNA: TGCAGTGCTTCCCGGACTAGCGGGATCACTAGCACAGATACGCAGTATTTT.

This clonotype was detected once. The chain combines TRBV2 with TRBJ2-5; no clear D gene. Germline CDR1 reads SNHLY; CDR2 reads FYNNEI. Trimming took off 7 bases at V and 1 base at J, with 13 bases between the two ends. The CDR3 has 14 residues. The CDR3 DNA sequence: TGTGCCAGCATTCGATGGGCCTTCCAAGAGACCCAGTACTTC. It encodes CASIRWAFQETQYF.